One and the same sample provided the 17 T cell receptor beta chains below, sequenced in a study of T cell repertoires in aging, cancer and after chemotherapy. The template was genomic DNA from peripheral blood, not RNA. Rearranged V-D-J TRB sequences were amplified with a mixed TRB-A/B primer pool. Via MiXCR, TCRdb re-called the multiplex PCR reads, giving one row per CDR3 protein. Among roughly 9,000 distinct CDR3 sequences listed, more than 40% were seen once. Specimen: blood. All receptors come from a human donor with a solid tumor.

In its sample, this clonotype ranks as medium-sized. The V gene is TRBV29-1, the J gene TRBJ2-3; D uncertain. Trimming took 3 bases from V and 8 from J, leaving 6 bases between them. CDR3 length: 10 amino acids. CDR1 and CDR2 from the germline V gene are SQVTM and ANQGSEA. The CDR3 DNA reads TGCAGCGTTGACCACGGTACGCAGTATTTT. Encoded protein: CSVDHGTQYF.

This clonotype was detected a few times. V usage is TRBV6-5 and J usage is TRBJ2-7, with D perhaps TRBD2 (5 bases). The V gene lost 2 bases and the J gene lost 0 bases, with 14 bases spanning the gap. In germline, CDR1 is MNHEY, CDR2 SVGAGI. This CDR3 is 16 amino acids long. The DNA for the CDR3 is TGTGCCAGCAGTTACCCTCTTGAGGGCATCTCCTACGAGCAGTACTTC. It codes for CASSYPLEGISYEQYF.

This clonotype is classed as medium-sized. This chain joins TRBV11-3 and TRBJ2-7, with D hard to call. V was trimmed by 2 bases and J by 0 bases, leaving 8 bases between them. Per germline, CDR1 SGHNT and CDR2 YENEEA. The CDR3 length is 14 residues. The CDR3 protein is CASSLTDLSYEQYF. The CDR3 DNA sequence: TGTGCCAGCAGCTTAACGGACCTCTCCTACGAGCAGTACTTC.

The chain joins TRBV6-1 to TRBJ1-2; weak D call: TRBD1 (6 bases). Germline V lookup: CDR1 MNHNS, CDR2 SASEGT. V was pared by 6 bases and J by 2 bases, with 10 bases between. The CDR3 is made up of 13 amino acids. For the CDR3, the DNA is TGTGCCAGCAGCGAGACAGGCAACTATGGCTACACCTTC. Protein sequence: CASSETGNYGYTF.

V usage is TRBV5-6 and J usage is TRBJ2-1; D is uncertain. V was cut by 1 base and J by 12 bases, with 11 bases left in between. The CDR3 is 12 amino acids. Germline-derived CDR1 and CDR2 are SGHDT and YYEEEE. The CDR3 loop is CASSLNELVQFF. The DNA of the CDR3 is TGTGCCAGCAGCTTGAACGAGCTAGTGCAGTTCTTC.

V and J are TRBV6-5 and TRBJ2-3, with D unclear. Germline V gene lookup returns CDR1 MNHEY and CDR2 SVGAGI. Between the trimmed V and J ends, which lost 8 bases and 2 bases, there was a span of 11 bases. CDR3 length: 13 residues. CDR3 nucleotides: TGTGCCAGCCACACTGAAAACACAGATACGCAGTATTTT. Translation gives CASHTENTDTQYF.

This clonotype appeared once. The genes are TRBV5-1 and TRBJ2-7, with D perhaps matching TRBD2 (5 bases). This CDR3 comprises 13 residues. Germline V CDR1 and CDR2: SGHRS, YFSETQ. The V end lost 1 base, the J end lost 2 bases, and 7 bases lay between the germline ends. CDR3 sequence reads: CASSLYGTYEQYF. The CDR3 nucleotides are TGCGCCAGCAGCTTGTACGGGACCTACGAGCAGTACTTC.

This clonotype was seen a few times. The DNA of the CDR3 is TGTGCCAGCGGGCTGGAGACGGGACAGGGCGGTTCACCCCTCCACTTT. Translating gives CASGLETGQGGSPLHF. This chain links TRBV6-5 with TRBJ1-6; TRBD1 aligns across 9 bases. The CDR3 loop spans 16 amino acids. Germline V gene lookup returns CDR1 MNHEY and CDR2 SVGAGI. Losses at the gene ends were 8 bases for V and 9 bases for J; bases not matched to a gene: 14.

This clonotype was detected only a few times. The CDR3 sequence is CASGKSSGSPETQYF. In DNA form, the CDR3 reads TGTGCCAGCGGAAAATCTAGCGGGAGTCCGGAGACCCAGTACTTC. The V call is TRBV6-5, the J call TRBJ2-5; 10 positions match TRBD2. Germline V gene sequence: CDR1 MNHEY, CDR2 SVGAGI. The CDR3 has 15 amino acids. With 8 bases clipped from V and 5 bases from J, the junction kept 11 bases outside the gene matches.

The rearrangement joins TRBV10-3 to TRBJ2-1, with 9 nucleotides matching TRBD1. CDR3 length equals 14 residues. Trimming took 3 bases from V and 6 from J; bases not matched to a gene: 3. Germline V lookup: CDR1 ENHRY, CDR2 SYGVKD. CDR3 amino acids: CAISDQDRGNEQFF. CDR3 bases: TGTGCCATCAGTGACCAGGACAGGGGCAATGAGCAGTTCTTC.

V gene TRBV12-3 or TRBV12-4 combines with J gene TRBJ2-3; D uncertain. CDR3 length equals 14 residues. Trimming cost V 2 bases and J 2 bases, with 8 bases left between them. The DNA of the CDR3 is TGTGCCAGCAGTTTAAACCTCCACACAGATACGCAGTATTTT. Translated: CASSLNLHTDTQYF.

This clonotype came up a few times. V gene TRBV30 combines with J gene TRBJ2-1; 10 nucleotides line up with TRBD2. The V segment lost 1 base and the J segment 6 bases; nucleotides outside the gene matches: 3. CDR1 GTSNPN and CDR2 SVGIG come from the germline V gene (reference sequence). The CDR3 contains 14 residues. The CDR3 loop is CAWSAGLATNEQFF. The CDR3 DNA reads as TGTGCCTGGAGTGCGGGACTAGCGACCAATGAGCAGTTCTTC.

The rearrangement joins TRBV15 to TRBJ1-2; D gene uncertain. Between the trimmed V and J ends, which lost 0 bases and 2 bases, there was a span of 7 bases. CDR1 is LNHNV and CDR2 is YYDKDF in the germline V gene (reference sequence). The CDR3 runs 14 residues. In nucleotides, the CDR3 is TGTGCCACCAGCAGAGACATAATGAACTATGGCTACACCTTC. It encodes CATSRDIMNYGYTF.

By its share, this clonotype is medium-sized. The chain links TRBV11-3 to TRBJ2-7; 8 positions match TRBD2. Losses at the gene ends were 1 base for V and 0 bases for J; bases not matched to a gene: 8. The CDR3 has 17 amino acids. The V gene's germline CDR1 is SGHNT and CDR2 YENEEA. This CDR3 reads CASSLGLAGEPSYEQYF. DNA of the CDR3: TGTGCCAGCAGCTTAGGGCTAGCGGGTGAACCCTCCTACGAGCAGTACTTC.

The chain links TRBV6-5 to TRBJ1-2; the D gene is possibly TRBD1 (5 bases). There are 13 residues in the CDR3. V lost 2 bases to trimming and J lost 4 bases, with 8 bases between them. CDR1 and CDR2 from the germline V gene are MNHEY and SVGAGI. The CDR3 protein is CASSYGGFYGYTF. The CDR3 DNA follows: TGTGCCAGCAGTTACGGGGGATTCTATGGCTACACCTTC.

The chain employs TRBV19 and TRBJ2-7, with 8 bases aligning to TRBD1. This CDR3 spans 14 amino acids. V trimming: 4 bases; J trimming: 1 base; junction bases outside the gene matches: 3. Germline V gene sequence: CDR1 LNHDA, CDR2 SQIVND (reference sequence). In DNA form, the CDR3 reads TGTGCCAGTAGTACGAGACAGGGGTCCTACGAGCAGTACTTC. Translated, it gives CASSTRQGSYEQYF. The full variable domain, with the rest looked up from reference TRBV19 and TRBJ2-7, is DGGITQSPKYLFRKEGQNVTLSCEQNLNHDAMYWYRQDPGQGLRLIYYSQIVNDFQKGDIAEGYSVSREKKESFPLTVTSAQKNPTAFYLCASSTRQGSYEQYFGPGTRLTVT.

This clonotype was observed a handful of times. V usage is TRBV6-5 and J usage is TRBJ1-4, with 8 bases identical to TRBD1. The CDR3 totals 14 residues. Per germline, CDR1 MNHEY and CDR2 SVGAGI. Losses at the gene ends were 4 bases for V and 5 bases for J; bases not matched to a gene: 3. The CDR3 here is CASSWDRSNEKLFF. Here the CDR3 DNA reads TGTGCCAGCAGTTGGGACAGGTCAAATGAAAAACTGTTTTTT.